The sequence of this T cell receptor beta chain was determined in a study of T cells in Graves' hyperthyroidism and ophthalmopathy (dated by TCRdb to the late 2010s). Regarding the study in general: Peripheral blood samples were taken at initial diagnosis, before any treatment was given. TCR V-J signatures able to tell the groups apart were searched for in a discovery cohort of 100 patients, of whom over 40 had Graves' ophthalmopathy and 55 to 65 had stable Graves' hyperthyroidism. Prospective prediction of ophthalmopathy was tested in an independent validation cohort consisting of 18 to 20 hyperthyroidism patients and approximately 16 patients who later progressed to ophthalmopathy. The 90 to 100 discovery patients were randomly split 7:3 into training and test sets. In addition, the study compared T-cell repertoires in thyroid tissue and in blood from five to seven Graves' hyperthyroidism patients. Once sampling was done, hyperthyroidism patients were given methimazole at a starting dose of 30 mg daily, whereas ophthalmopathy patients were given high-dose intravenous methylprednisolone. According to the paper, TCR Vbeta CDR3 sequencing was carried out on approximately 140 peripheral blood samples, which came from 40 to 45 ophthalmopathy, under 85 hyperthyroidism and roughly 17 progressor patients.

The sample holds many counts of this clonotype. This clone's antigen is unknown. Base-call qualities are not available, and no considerably larger clone is one nucleotide away. The TCR beta CDR3 regions were amplified from RNA transcripts. The first round of RT-PCR for the TCR CDR3 was performed with the HTBI primer set and the Qiagen OneStep RT-PCR kit. Libraries were constructed in a second round of multiplex PCR, after which size selection and purification were performed. The libraries were sequenced on an Illumina HiSeq2000 using paired-end 100 bp reads. The published analysis was carried out like this. Raw data were processed with SOAPnuke, discarding reads with adapters, uncalled bases, mean Phred below 15, or no exact constant-primer or identifier match. COPE v1.2.5 was used to merge the high-quality paired reads, and each unique nucleotide sequence was defined as a clonotype. MiTCR v1.1 was used to align the clonotypes against IMGT TRBV, TRBD and TRBJ reference segments. The analysis was restricted to V-J combinations with a frequency above 0.0001, which together covered around 99% of the repertoires. A TCS score was defined as the ratio of F50 (clonal expansion) to E x V (chaos), with BLOSUM62-based TCRdist applied between CDR3 peptides within each V-J. Welch's t-statistics and random forest reduced around 520 V-J features to fewer than 15, which were used in a naive Bayes classifier (R e1071). The raw public reads went through TCRdb reprocessing: fastp at Q25, MiXCR clone calling, in-frame beta chains kept. Identical CDR3 protein sequences are pooled into one entry, listed with their most common genes and DNA. The V and J calls, along with clone size, are taken from TCRdb and not from the paper's own processing. A total of fewer than 650,000 distinct CDR3 sequences appear in this sample, 12% to 15% of them only once. The ten largest clonotypes hold about 15% of the sample.

The V and J ends are trimmed by 4 bases and 4 bases, leaving 11 bases between them. CDR3 length: 14 amino acids, cysteine to phenylalanine. The CDR3 DNA has 42 bases and is translated from base 1. CDR1 is given as SGHRS and CDR2 as YFSETQ, both from the germline V gene. Stable Graves' hyperthyroidism was defined as the absence of progression to ophthalmopathy over 18 months of follow-up. Hyperthyroidism patients were aged 18 to 65 years and newly diagnosed, with disease duration of less than 2 months. Exclusion was applied to patients with uncontrolled infections, other autoimmune diseases, pregnancy or lactation. Clinical symptoms, serum thyroxine and TRAb, thyroid ultrasound, and orbital computed tomography formed the basis for the diagnoses. PBMCs were isolated from approximately 10 ml of fresh peripheral blood by Ficoll-Paque density gradient centrifugation. Total RNA was extracted using Trizol reagent, and RNA quality was assessed on an Agilent 2100 Bioanalyzer.

Overall results and qualifications from the work: Blood samples also contained most of the expanded thyroid clonotypes (frequency above 0.001), which suggests that blood repertoires may reflect thyroid immune responses. In validation, the model predicted progression to ophthalmopathy with around 71% sensitivity and 72% to 85% specificity, a median of around 6.6 months before onset. Sample size was not statistically predetermined, and investigators were not blinded to group allocation. Ophthalmopathy was separated from stable hyperthyroidism by a 13 V-J signature model, with 85% to 90% sensitivity and about 81% specificity obtained in cross-validation and 80%/75% obtained in testing.

The receptor comes from a woman aged 40 to 50 with Graves' hyperthyroidism. The chain joins TRBV5-1 to TRBJ2-2; the D gene identity is not certain. Material for sequencing was blood. The CDR3 amino acid sequence is: CASSSSTGTGELFF. The sequenced DNA: TGCGCCAGCAGCAGCTCGACCGGCACCGGGGAGCTGTTTTTT.